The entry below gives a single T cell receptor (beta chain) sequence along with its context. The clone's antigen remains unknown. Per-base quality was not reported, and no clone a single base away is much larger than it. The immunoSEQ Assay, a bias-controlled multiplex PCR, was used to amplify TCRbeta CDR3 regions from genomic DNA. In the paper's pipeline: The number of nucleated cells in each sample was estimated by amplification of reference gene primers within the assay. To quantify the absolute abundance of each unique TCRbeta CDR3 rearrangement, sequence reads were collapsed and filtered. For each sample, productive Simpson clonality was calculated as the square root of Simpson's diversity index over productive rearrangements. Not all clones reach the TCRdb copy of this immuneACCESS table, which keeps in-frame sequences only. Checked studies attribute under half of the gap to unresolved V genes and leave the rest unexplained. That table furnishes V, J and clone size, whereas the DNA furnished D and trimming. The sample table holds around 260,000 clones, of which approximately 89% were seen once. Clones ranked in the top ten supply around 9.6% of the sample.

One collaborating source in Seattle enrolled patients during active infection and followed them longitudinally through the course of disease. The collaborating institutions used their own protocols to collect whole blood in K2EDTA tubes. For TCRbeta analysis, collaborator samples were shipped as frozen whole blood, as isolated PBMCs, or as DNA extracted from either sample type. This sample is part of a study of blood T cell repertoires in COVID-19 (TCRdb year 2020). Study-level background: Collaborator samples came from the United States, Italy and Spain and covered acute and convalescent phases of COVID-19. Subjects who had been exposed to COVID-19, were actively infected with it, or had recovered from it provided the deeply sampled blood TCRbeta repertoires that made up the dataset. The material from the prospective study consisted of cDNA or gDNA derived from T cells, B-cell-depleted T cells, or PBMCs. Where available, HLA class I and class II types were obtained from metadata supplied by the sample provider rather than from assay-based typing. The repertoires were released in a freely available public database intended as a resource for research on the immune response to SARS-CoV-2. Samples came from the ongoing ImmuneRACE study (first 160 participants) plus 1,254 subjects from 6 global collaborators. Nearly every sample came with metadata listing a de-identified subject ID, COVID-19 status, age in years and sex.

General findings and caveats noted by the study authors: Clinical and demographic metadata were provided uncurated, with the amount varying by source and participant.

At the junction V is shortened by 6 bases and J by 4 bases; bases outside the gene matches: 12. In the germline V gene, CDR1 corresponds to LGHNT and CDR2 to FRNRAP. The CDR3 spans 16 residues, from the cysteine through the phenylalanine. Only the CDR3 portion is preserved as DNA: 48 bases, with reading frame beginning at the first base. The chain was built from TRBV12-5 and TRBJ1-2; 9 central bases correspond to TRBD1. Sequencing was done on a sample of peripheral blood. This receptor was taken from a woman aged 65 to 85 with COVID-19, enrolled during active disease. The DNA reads TGTGCTAGTGGCCTTGGAGGGACAGGGTTCCCCTATGGCTACACCTTC. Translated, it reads CASGLGGTGFPYGYTF.